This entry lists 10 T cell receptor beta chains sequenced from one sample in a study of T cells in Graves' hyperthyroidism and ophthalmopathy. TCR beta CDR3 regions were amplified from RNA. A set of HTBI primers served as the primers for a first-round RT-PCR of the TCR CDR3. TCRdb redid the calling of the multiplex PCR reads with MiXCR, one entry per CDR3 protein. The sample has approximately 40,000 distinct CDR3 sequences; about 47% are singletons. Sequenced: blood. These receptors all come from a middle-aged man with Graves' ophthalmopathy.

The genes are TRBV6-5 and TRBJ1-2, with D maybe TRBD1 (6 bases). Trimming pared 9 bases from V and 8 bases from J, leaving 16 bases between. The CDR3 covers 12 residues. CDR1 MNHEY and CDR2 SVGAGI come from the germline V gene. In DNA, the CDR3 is TGTGCCAGTTGGGGGGCAGGATACGGCTACACCTTC. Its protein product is CASWGAGYGYTF.

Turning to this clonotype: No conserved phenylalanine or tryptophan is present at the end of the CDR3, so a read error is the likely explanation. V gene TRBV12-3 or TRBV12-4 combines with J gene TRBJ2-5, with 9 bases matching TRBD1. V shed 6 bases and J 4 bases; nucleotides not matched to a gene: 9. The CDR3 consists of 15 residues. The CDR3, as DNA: TGTGCCAGCAGCCAAGGGCAGGACAGGGGAGAGACCCAGTACATC. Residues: CASSQGQDRGETQYI.

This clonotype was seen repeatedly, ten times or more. The CDR3 loop is CASSVAPQGIEQYF. In DNA, the CDR3 is TGTGCCAGCAGCGTTGCCCCCCAGGGAATCGAGCAGTACTTC. V usage is TRBV9 and J usage is TRBJ2-7; D is perhaps TRBD1 (5 bases). The CDR3 contains 14 residues. The germline V gene encodes CDR1 SGDLS and CDR2 YYNGEE. The V and J ends lost 2 bases and 6 bases respectively, with 15 bases between them.

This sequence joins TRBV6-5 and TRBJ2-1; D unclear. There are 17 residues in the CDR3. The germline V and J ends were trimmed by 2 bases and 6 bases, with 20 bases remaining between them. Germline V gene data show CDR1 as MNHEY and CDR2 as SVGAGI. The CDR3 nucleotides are TGTGCCAGCAGTTACGCAGGATGGGCTTTGAAGCTCAATGAGCAGTTCTTC. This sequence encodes CASSYAGWALKLNEQFF.

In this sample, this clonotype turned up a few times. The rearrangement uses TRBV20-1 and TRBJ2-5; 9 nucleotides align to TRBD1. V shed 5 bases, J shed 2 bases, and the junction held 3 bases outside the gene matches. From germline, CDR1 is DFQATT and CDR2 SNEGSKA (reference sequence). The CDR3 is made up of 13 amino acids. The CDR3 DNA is TGCAGTGCTGGGACAGGGCGTCAAGAGACCCAGTACTTC. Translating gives CSAGTGRQETQYF.

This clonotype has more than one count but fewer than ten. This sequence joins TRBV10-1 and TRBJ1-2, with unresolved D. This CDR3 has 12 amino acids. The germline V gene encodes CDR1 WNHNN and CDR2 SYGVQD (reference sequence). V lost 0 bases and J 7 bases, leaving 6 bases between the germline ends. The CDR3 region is CASSESSLGYTF. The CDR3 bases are TGCGCCAGCAGTGAGTCATCCCTTGGCTACACCTTC.

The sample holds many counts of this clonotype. Written as DNA, the CDR3 is TGTGCCAGCAGCCTTGGAGTCGAGCAGTACTTC. It yields the protein CASSLGVEQYF. The chain joins TRBV9 to TRBJ2-7; D not certain. The germline CDR1 and CDR2 sequences are SGDLS and YYNGEE. The CDR3 length is 11 residues. Trimming removed 4 bases at V and 6 bases at J, with 8 bases between. Drawing the rest from reference TRBV9 and TRBJ2-7, the complete variable domain is DSGVTQTPKHLITATGQRVTLRCSPRSGDLSVYWYQQSLDQGLQFLIQYYNGEERAKGNILERFSAQQFPDLHSELNLSSLELGDSALYFCASSLGVEQYFGPGTRLTVT.

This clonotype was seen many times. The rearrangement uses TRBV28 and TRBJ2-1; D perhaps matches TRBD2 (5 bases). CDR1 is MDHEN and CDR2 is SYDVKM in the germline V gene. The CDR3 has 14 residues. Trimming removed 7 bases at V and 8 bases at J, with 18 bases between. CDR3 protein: CASKVSDMRDEQFF. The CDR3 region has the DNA TGTGCCAGCAAGGTGTCAGACATGCGGGATGAGCAGTTCTTC.

CDR3 coding DNA: TGTGCCAGCTCACCTGAGGGACAGATGATGCAAGGGGCCCAGTACTTC. This encodes CASSPEGQMMQGAQYF. The V call is TRBV18, the J call TRBJ2-5; 7 nucleotides align to TRBD1. There are 16 residues in the CDR3. The V and J ends lost 3 bases and 9 bases, in that order; junction bases with no gene match: 16. Germline V gene sequence: CDR1 KGHSH, CDR2 LQKENI.

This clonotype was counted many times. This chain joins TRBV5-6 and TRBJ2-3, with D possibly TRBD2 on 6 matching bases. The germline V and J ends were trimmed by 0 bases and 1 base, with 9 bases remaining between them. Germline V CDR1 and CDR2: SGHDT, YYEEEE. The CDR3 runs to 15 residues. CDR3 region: CASSLAGEGTDTQYF. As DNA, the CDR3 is TGTGCCAGCAGCTTGGCGGGGGAGGGCACAGATACGCAGTATTTT.